In this sample, the clone carrying this T cell receptor beta chain turned up many times. No antigen is known for it. The CDR3 spans 15 residues. CDR1 is SEHNR, CDR2 FQNEAQ, per germline (reference sequence). V shed 2 bases and J shed 2 bases, with 10 bases lying between them. The record originates from a study of CD8 T cells in ankylosing spondylitis. Using its own MiXCR run on the 5' RACE reads, TCRdb lists one record per CDR3 protein. This table holds 200,000 to 300,000 distinct CDR3 sequences, about 11% found once. Study-level points and caveats: One TCR beta motif, made up of about 8 highly homologous variants, appeared characteristic of ankylosing spondylitis blood.

The TCR originated in a male donor with ankylosing spondylitis or in good health (not recorded which). The specimen sequenced was blood, either unsorted or a sorted T cell fraction (not recorded which). The chain combines TRBV7-9 with TRBJ2-1; D possibly matches TRBD1 or TRBD2 (5 bases each). CDR3 loop: CASSLRDAAYNEQFF. Here the CDR3 DNA reads TGTGCCAGCAGCTTACGGGACGCCGCCTACAATGAGCAGTTCTTC.